The 10 T cell receptor beta chains in this list originate from one sample, sequenced in a study of blood T cell repertoires in COVID-19. Produced via immunoSEQ multiplex PCR; TCRdb's table is partial and in-frame only. The sample contains 90,000 to 130,000 clones, 72% of which appear only once. Input material: peripheral blood. The receptors were gathered from a woman aged 60 to 75 with acute or convalescent COVID-19.

This rearrangement joins TRBV3-1 (or the pseudogene TRBV3-2) to TRBJ1-6; the D is unclear. Germline-derived CDR1 and CDR2 are LGHDT and YNNKEL (reference sequence). V lost 1 base to trimming and J lost 9 bases, with 16 bases between them. The CDR3 totals 16 residues. The CDR3 spells CASSQGSAGHSSPLHF. The CDR3, as DNA: TGTGCCAGCAGCCAAGGATCGGCAGGCCATAGTTCACCCCTCCACTTT.

The chain couples TRBV6-5 to TRBJ1-2; D gene unclear. V lost 6 bases and J 5 bases, leaving 16 bases between the germline ends. Germline V gene data show CDR1 as MNHEY and CDR2 as SVGAGI. The CDR3 loop spans 14 amino acids. Written as DNA, the CDR3 is TGTGCCAGCAGCCCGGACTCGGGTGGATATGGCTACACCTTC. Its translation: CASSPDSGGYGYTF.

The rearrangement links TRBV6-5 to TRBJ2-7; 8 nucleotides line up with TRBD2. The trim removed 8 bases at V and 4 bases at J, leaving 7 bases unmatched. CDR3 length: 13 residues. Germline V gives CDR1 MNHEY, CDR2 SVGAGI. This CDR3 reads CASGRGAYYEQYF. The CDR3 bases are TGTGCCAGCGGGCGGGGGGCGTATTACGAGCAGTACTTC.

This clone appeared a few times. The V and J genes are TRBV10-3 and TRBJ2-7, with 7 bases matching TRBD1. Trimming took 2 bases from V and 6 from J; bases not matched to a gene: 4. Germline-derived CDR1 and CDR2 are ENHRY and SYGVKD. The length of the CDR3 is 13 residues. The CDR3 reads CAISEETGSEQYF. CDR3 in DNA: TGTGCCATCAGTGAGGAGACAGGGTCCGAGCAGTACTTC.

The chain has TRBV28 and TRBJ2-1; D unclear. The V and J ends lost 2 bases and 5 bases respectively, with 7 bases between them. The germline V gene has CDR1 MDHEN and CDR2 SYDVKM. The CDR3 is 13 residues long. CDR3 amino acids: CASSLVLNNEQFF. The CDR3 region has the DNA TGTGCCAGCAGTTTAGTCCTAAACAATGAGCAGTTCTTC.

V gene TRBV2 combines with J gene TRBJ1-3, with 7 bases fitting TRBD1. Looked up from germline, CDR1 is SNHLY and CDR2 is FYNNEI. V lost 6 bases and J lost 3; bases outside the gene matches: 8. The CDR3 has 15 residues. CDR3 in amino acids: CASSEGTVFGNTIYF. DNA of the CDR3: TGTGCCAGCAGCGAGGGGACAGTATTTGGAAACACCATATATTTT.

In its sample, this clone was seen a few times. The rearrangement links TRBV7-2 to TRBJ1-1, with 9 bases fitting TRBD1. The length of the CDR3 is 15 residues. V lost 2 bases to trimming and J lost 9 bases; unmatched junction nucleotides: 10. CDR1 and CDR2 from the germline V gene are SGHTA and FQGNSA. The CDR3 nucleotides read TGTGCCAGCAGCTTACCCTACAGGGGGCTCACCAAAGCTTTCTTT. Its protein is CASSLPYRGLTKAFF.

The chain uses TRBV10-3 and TRBJ2-7; D perhaps matches TRBD2 (6 bases). Trimming cost V 7 bases and J 5 bases, with 24 bases left between them. Germline V gene data show CDR1 as ENHRY and CDR2 as SYGVKD. The length of the CDR3 is 16 residues. CDR3 sequence reads: CAIKAGMGRKGNEQYF. CDR3 in DNA: TGTGCCATCAAGGCGGGAATGGGACGTAAGGGGAACGAGCAGTACTTC.

This clone was detected only once. The chain recombines TRBV24-1 with TRBJ1-5; 7 positions match TRBD1. V shed 4 bases and J 16 bases; nucleotides not matched to a gene: 9. The CDR3 has 12 amino acids. Germline V gene data show CDR1 as KGHDR and CDR2 as SFDVKD. The DNA of the CDR3 is TGTGCCACCAGTGACCCGACAGGGCTGGAACATTTT. Protein: CATSDPTGLEHF.

This chain connects TRBV25-1 to TRBJ1-5, with D maybe TRBD1 (5 bases). The ends were cut back, 4 bases at V and 5 bases at J, with 12 bases in the middle. Looked up from germline, CDR1 is MGHDK and CDR2 is SYGVNS. The CDR3 extends over 14 amino acids. CDR3 DNA: TGTGCCAGCAGTGGCGGGACGGGAGATCAGCCCCAGCATTTT. Translating it yields CASSGGTGDQPQHF.